This TCR beta chain was sequenced during a study of breast tumors, draining lymph nodes, adjacent tissues. The study, taken as a whole, reports: Data only fit, rather than demonstrated, lymph node origin of most tumor T cells. Tumor TCR diversity was below lymph nodes but above nontumor tissue.

On this clonotype itself: Antigen unknown.

The lymph nodes were axillary draining lymph nodes from breast cancer patients. TCRdb passed the multiplex PCR reads through MiXCR, listing each CDR3 protein once. Of 200,000 to 250,000 distinct CDR3 sequences listed, about a third are singletons. The V and J ends lost 2 bases and 4 bases respectively, with 10 bases between them. CDR3 length: 14 amino acids. The germline CDR1 and CDR2 sequences are SGHTA and FQGNSA. J is TRBJ2-3 and V is TRBV7-2; D might be TRBD2 (6 bases). Material: axillary lymph node tissue. The TCR originated in a female donor with breast cancer. Some clones in this sample may be carry-over from other donors' samples. CDR3: CASSLPEGADTQYF. In DNA form, the CDR3 reads TGTGCCAGCAGCTTACCGGAGGGAGCAGATACGCAGTATTTT.